Below are 22 T cell receptor beta chains sequenced from a single sample in a study of circulating CD8 cells and anti-PD-1 response in melanoma. Sorting of live CD3+CD8+TCRalphabeta+ cells by PD-1 and/or TIGIT gave four subsets. Each library started from roughly 16 ng of total RNA using the QIAseq Immune Repertoire TCR panel. TCRdb fed the reads into MiXCR, producing one record per CDR3 protein. This table has 500 to 800 distinct CDR3 sequences, roughly 7% appearing once. The material sequenced was CD8+ T cells from PBMCs, taken at baseline or after one month of anti-PD-1 therapy (not recorded which). These receptors all come from a human donor with melanoma.

In its sample, this clonotype is large. The rearrangement links TRBV19 to TRBJ2-2; D unclear. The CDR3 sequence is 14 residues long. In germline, CDR1 is LNHDA, CDR2 SQIVND (reference sequence). Trimming removed 6 bases at V and 6 bases at J, with 14 bases between. CDR3 nucleotide sequence: TGTGCCAGTAGACTCTCCCAATCCTCCGGGGAGCTGTTTTTT. Protein: CASRLSQSSGELFF.

This clonotype is termed large. The chain combines TRBV2 with TRBJ1-2; the D gene is possibly TRBD1 (6 bases). The germline CDR1 and CDR2 sequences are SNHLY and FYNNEI. Trimming shortened V by 5 bases and J by 6 bases, and 13 bases separated the two germline ends. This CDR3 region has 13 residues. The CDR3 nucleotides are TGTGCCAGCAGTCCCGGGGCAGGGGATGGCTACACCTTC. Its protein is CASSPGAGDGYTF.

In its sample, this clonotype ranks as large. This chain uses TRBV7-2 with TRBJ1-1, with TRBD1 as a possible D gene (6 bases). Trimming shortened V by 3 bases and J by 4 bases, and 12 bases separated the two germline ends. Germline V CDR1 and CDR2: SGHTA, FQGNSA. The CDR3 is 14 amino acids. The CDR3 loop is CASSFAKGGTEAFF. The CDR3 nucleotides are TGTGCCAGCAGCTTTGCGAAGGGGGGCACTGAAGCTTTCTTT.

For this clonotype: At one end the junction does not follow the germline gene, possibly because of a read error. This chain uses TRBV7-3 with TRBJ2-2, with D possibly matching TRBD2 (5 bases). The CDR3 is 12 amino acids. The germline V gene encodes CDR1 SGHTA and CDR2 FQGTGA. The chain's CDR3 is CASSKSNGELSF. CDR3 nucleotide sequence: TGTGCCAGCAGCAAATCTAACGGGGAGCTGTCTTTT.

In its sample, this clonotype is large. V and J are TRBV29-1 and TRBJ2-7; either TRBD1 or TRBD2 may fit D (5 bases each). The germline CDR1 and CDR2 sequences are SQVTM and ANQGSEA. CDR3 length equals 13 residues. Trimming cost V 7 bases and J 5 bases, with 18 bases left between them. CDR3 region: CSARDLIYDEQYF. The CDR3 DNA is TGCAGCGCTCGGGACCTAATTTACGACGAGCAGTACTTC.

This clonotype is medium-sized (0.01 to 0.1%) by share. This chain uses TRBV20-1 with TRBJ1-2, with D tentatively TRBD1 (6 bases). The CDR3 consists of 15 residues. V was cut by 1 base and J by 3 bases, with 15 bases left in between. Germline loops: CDR1 DFQATT, CDR2 SNEGSKA (reference sequence). CDR3 bases: TGCAGTGCTAGAGGTCCAGGACAGAATCACTATGGCTACACCTTC. The encoded protein is CSARGPGQNHYGYTF.

Relative to its sample, this clonotype is medium-sized. V is TRBV12-3 or TRBV12-4 and J is TRBJ2-1; maybe TRBD2 (5 bases). The V and J ends lost 6 bases and 2 bases respectively, with 23 bases between them. This CDR3 has 18 residues. In DNA form, the CDR3 reads TGTGCCAGCAGCCCCTCCCCATCCGGGGTCGCCCCCTACAATGAGCAGTTCTTC. Translating it yields CASSPSPSGVAPYNEQFF.

In its sample, this clonotype ranks as large (0.1 to 1%). This sequence joins TRBV7-2 and TRBJ2-2, with 12 bases identical to TRBD2. Germline V lookup: CDR1 SGHTA, CDR2 FQGNSA. CDR3 length: 17 amino acids. V gave up 5 bases and J gave up 3 bases; unmatched junction bases: 7. For the CDR3, the DNA is TGTGCCAGCAGCCCCCAACTAGCGGGGGGTGACACCGGGGAGCTGTTTTTT. Translation: CASSPQLAGGDTGELFF.

This clonotype counts as medium-sized. The chain employs TRBV29-1 and TRBJ1-1; the D gene is possibly TRBD1 (6 bases). CDR1 is SQVTM, CDR2 ANQGSEA, per germline. The CDR3 spans 15 residues. The V end was cut by 7 bases, the J end by 0 bases, with 18 bases between. CDR3 sequence: CSARGGEPVNTEAFF. DNA of the CDR3: TGCAGCGCCCGAGGGGGGGAGCCAGTGAACACTGAAGCTTTCTTT. Using reference TRBV29-1 and TRBJ1-1 for the parts outside the CDR3, the full variable domain is SAVISQKPSRDICQRGTSLTIQCQVDSQVTMMFWYRQQPGQSLTLIATANQGSEATYESGFVIDKFPISRPNLTFSTLTVSNMSPEDSSIYLCSARGGEPVNTEAFFGQGTRLTVV.

A few counts support this clonotype. The chain is built from TRBV5-5 and TRBJ1-1; D is undetermined. Per germline, CDR1 SGHKS and CDR2 YYEKEE (reference sequence). Trimming took 0 bases from V and 4 from J, leaving 10 bases between them. The CDR3 sequence is 14 residues long. This CDR3 reads CASSLEGYITEAFF. CDR3 nucleotides: TGTGCCAGCAGCTTGGAAGGATACATCACTGAAGCTTTCTTT. The full variable domain, in which reference TRBV5-5 and TRBJ1-1 provide the parts outside the CDR3, is DAGVTQSPTHLIKTRGQQVTLRCSPISGHKSVSWYQQVLGQGPQFIFQYYEKEERGRGNFPDRFSARQFPNYSSELNVNALLLGDSALYLCASSLEGYITEAFFGQGTRLTVV.

Judged by abundance, this clonotype is medium-sized. The chain links TRBV18 to TRBJ1-1, with D hard to call. The CDR3 loop spans 15 amino acids. CDR1 and CDR2 from the germline V gene are KGHSH and LQKENI. V dropped 3 bases and J dropped 2 bases, with 13 bases sitting between them. The CDR3 DNA is TGTGCCAGCTCACCCCGGGCGGATAGTAACACTGAAGCTTTCTTT. The encoded protein is CASSPRADSNTEAFF.

This clonotype ranks as large (0.1 to 1%). CDR3 amino acids: CASSIDPGTPFYEQYF. In DNA form, the CDR3 reads TGTGCCAGTAGTATAGATCCCGGGACACCGTTCTACGAGCAGTACTTC. The J gene is TRBJ2-7, the V gene TRBV19, with a weak D call TRBD1 (6 bases). From germline, CDR1 is LNHDA and CDR2 SQIVND (reference sequence). The CDR3 is made up of 16 amino acids. V lost 0 bases and J 3 bases, leaving 15 bases between the germline ends.

This clonotype is termed hyperexpanded (1% or more). The chain couples TRBV29-1 to TRBJ2-1; D may match TRBD1 or TRBD2 (5 bases each). The CDR3 extends over 11 amino acids. Trimming stripped 8 bases from V and 7 bases from J, with 12 bases between. Germline CDR1 is SQVTM and CDR2 is ANQGSEA. CDR3 amino acids: CSLKWGNEQFF. For the CDR3, the DNA is TGCAGCCTGAAATGGGGGAATGAGCAGTTCTTC.

In its sample, this clonotype ranks as medium-sized. V usage is TRBV7-2 and J usage is TRBJ2-5, with TRBD2 identical over 10 bases. This CDR3 region has 18 residues. From germline, CDR1 is SGHTA and CDR2 FQGNSA. J gave up 3 bases and V 2 bases, and 12 bases lay outside the gene matches. The CDR3 loop is CASSLFLSGGAQKETQYF. Written as DNA, the CDR3 is TGTGCCAGCAGCTTATTCTTAAGCGGGGGGGCCCAGAAAGAGACCCAGTACTTC.

The J gene is TRBJ2-5, the V gene TRBV4-2; the D is unclear. This CDR3 is built from 14 residues. Germline CDR1 reads LGHNA; CDR2 reads YNFKEQ. The V end was cut by 0 bases, the J end by 7 bases, with 12 bases between. In nucleotides, the CDR3 is TGTGCCAGCAGCCAAGATGAGACGCAGTGGACCCAGTACTTC. Its translation is CASSQDETQWTQYF.

This clonotype is large in the sample. This sequence joins TRBV7-3 and TRBJ2-1, with TRBD2 matching over 11 bases. V was clipped by 5 bases and J by 0 bases; unmatched bases: 12. Germline CDR1 SGHTA, CDR2 FQGTGA. The CDR3 totals 19 residues. DNA for the CDR3: TGTGCCAGCAGCCCTCGACTAGCGGGAAACACTCGCTCCTACAATGAGCAGTTCTTC. Residues: CASSPRLAGNTRSYNEQFF.

Relative to its sample, this clonotype is large. This chain uses TRBV14 with TRBJ1-1; D is ambiguous. Germline V gene data show CDR1 as SGHDN and CDR2 as FVKESK. Trimming stripped 1 base from V and 3 bases from J, with 6 bases between. This CDR3 has 13 residues. Written as DNA, the CDR3 is TGTGCCAGCAGCCAAGGGTTGTACACTGAAGCTTTCTTT. This gives the protein CASSQGLYTEAFF. Drawing the rest from reference TRBV14 and TRBJ1-1, the complete variable domain is EAGVTQFPSHSVIEKGQTVTLRCDPISGHDNLYWYRRVMGKEIKFLLHFVKESKQDESGMPNNRFLAERTGGTYSTLKVQPAELEDSGVYFCASSQGLYTEAFFGQGTRLTVV.

The genes are TRBV7-8 and TRBJ2-1, with no clear D. The CDR3 length is 16 residues. Trimming left V 1 base short and J 4 bases short, with 14 bases between. The germline CDR1 and CDR2 sequences are SGHVS and FQNEAQ. The CDR3 sequence is CASSLESLYLYNEQFF. CDR3 nucleotides: TGTGCCAGCAGCTTAGAGTCTCTTTACCTATACAATGAGCAGTTCTTC.

By frequency in the sample, this clonotype is large (0.1 to 1%). The gene calls are TRBV2 and TRBJ2-7; possibly TRBD1 for D (6 bases). V lost 4 bases to trimming and J lost 0 bases, with 10 bases between them. From germline, CDR1 is SNHLY and CDR2 FYNNEI. CDR3 length equals 14 residues. CDR3 sequence: CASSGQESSYEQYF. The CDR3 DNA is TGTGCCAGCAGTGGACAGGAGAGCTCCTACGAGCAGTACTTC. Full variable domain (missing parts from reference TRBV2 and TRBJ2-7): EPEVTQTPSHQVTQMGQEVILRCVPISNHLYFYWYRQILGQKVEFLVSFYNNEISEKSEIFDDQFSVERPDGSNFTLKIRSTKLEDSAMYFCASSGQESSYEQYFGPGTRLTVT.

By its share, this clonotype is large. The V gene is TRBV5-4, the J gene TRBJ2-1, with D possibly being TRBD2 (6 bases). Looked up from germline, CDR1 is SGHNT and CDR2 is YYREEE (reference sequence). Trimming took 9 bases from V and 9 from J, leaving 13 bases between them. The CDR3 sequence is 11 residues long. CDR3 coding DNA: TGTGCCACCTCTTGGGGGGTTGAGCAGTTCTTC. Translation: CATSWGVEQFF.

A few counts support this clonotype. A read error may explain this, as a much larger clone is one base away. This chain joins TRBV4-3 and TRBJ1-4, with a weak D call TRBD1 (6 bases). CDR3 length: 16 residues. Germline V gives CDR1 LGHNA, CDR2 YSLEER. CDR3 DNA sequence: TGCGCCAGCAGCCAAGAGGGCGGGGGCGCGAGGGAAAAACTGCTTTTT. This sequence encodes CASSQEGGGAREKLLF.

This clonotype is judged large. The chain carries TRBV6-5 and TRBJ2-1; no firm D call. Between the trimmed V and J ends, which lost 6 bases and 0 bases, there was a span of 12 bases. This CDR3 contains 15 residues. Germline V gene data show CDR1 as MNHEY and CDR2 as SVGAGI. CDR3 coding DNA: TGTGCCAGCAGCCCAAGCGTTGGCTCCTACAATGAGCAGTTCTTC. Protein product: CASSPSVGSYNEQFF.